The rows below give T cell receptor beta chains drawn from one sample of a study of blood T cell repertoires in COVID-19. Here immunoSEQ multiplex PCR was the method, and the copy in TCRdb shows in-frame clones only, minus some. The repertoire includes approximately 200,000 clones, roughly nine tenths of them detected once, and around 2.2% sits in the top ten. The source material was peripheral blood. The receptor set was obtained from a woman aged 45-65 years with acute or convalescent COVID-19. Both conserved end residues are part of each CDR3. The D gene is left open where the match is weak. The listing skips clone size in some rows; elsewhere it reads once, few, many or a size class.

d_call: TRBD2
v_call: TRBV2
clone_size: NA
j_call: TRBJ2-1
cdr3_nt: TGTGCCAGCTATCGGGACTACTACAATGAGCAGTTCTTC
cdr3_aa: CASYRDYYNEQFF

d_call: NA
v_call: TRBV9
clone_size: NA
j_call: TRBJ2-2
cdr3_nt: TGTGCCAGCAGCGTAGTGGGCCATACCGGGGAGCTGTTTTTT
cdr3_aa: CASSVVGHTGELFF

d_call: NA
v_call: TRBV19
clone_size: NA
j_call: TRBJ2-1
cdr3_nt: TGTGCCAGTAGTGTGACCGGGAACTACAATGAGCAGTTCTTC
cdr3_aa: CASSVTGNYNEQFF

d_call: NA
v_call: TRBV7-5
clone_size: NA
j_call: TRBJ2-3
cdr3_nt: TGTGTCAGAAGCCTCCGAGGAACTAGCACAGATACGCAGTATTTT
cdr3_aa: CVRSLRGTSTDTQYF

d_call: NA
v_call: TRBV18
clone_size: NA
j_call: TRBJ2-3
cdr3_nt: TGTGCCAGCTCAGCTCCGGGACTTAACACAGATACGCAGTATTTT
cdr3_aa: CASSAPGLNTDTQYF

d_call: TRBD1
v_call: TRBV7-2
clone_size: NA
j_call: TRBJ1-2
cdr3_nt: TGTGCCAGCAGCTCTTACATAACAGGGGGCTATGGCTACACCTTC
cdr3_aa: CASSSYITGGYGYTF

d_call: TRBD1
v_call: TRBV18
clone_size: NA
j_call: TRBJ2-4
cdr3_nt: TGTGCCAGCTCACCGGGACAGGTCGACCCCATTCAGTACTTC
cdr3_aa: CASSPGQVDPIQYF

d_call: TRBD2
v_call: TRBV19
clone_size: NA
j_call: TRBJ2-3
cdr3_nt: TGTGCCAGTAGTATCGGACTAGCTACAGATACGCAGTATTTT
cdr3_aa: CASSIGLATDTQYF

d_call: TRBD2
v_call: TRBV4-3
clone_size: NA
j_call: TRBJ2-3
cdr3_nt: TGCGCCAGCAGCCAGGCAACTAGCGGCACAGATACGCAGTATTTT
cdr3_aa: CASSQATSGTDTQYF

d_call: NA
v_call: TRBV19
clone_size: NA
j_call: TRBJ1-1
cdr3_nt: TGTGCCAGTAGTATTCTGTGGCTCAGTGGGAACACTGAAGCTTTCTTT
cdr3_aa: CASSILWLSGNTEAFF

d_call: NA
v_call: TRBV21-1
clone_size: NA
j_call: TRBJ1-5
cdr3_nt: TGTGCCAGCAGAAACAGGGGGTGTCAGCCCCAGCATTTT
cdr3_aa: CASRNRGCQPQHF

d_call: TRBD2
v_call: TRBV19
clone_size: many
j_call: TRBJ2-1
cdr3_nt: TGTGCCAGTAGTATAGTCCCTAGCGGTGAGCAGTTCTTC
cdr3_aa: CASSIVPSGEQFF

d_call: NA
v_call: TRBV6-5
clone_size: NA
j_call: TRBJ1-3
cdr3_nt: TGTGCCAGCAGTTACTCGCAGGTGGCCGGAAACACCATATATTTT
cdr3_aa: CASSYSQVAGNTIYF

d_call: TRBD1
v_call: TRBV10-3
clone_size: NA
j_call: TRBJ1-4
cdr3_nt: TGTGCCATCAGTGAGTCTGAGGGGGCAGGGGAAAAACTGTTTTTT
cdr3_aa: CAISESEGAGEKLFF

d_call: NA
v_call: TRBV4-3
clone_size: NA
j_call: TRBJ1-4
cdr3_nt: TGCGCCAGCGCTCCCGGGACTGAGAATGAAAAACTGTTTTTT
cdr3_aa: CASAPGTENEKLFF

d_call: NA
v_call: TRBV3-1/TRBV3-2
clone_size: many
j_call: TRBJ2-7
cdr3_nt: TGTGCCAGCAGCCAAGCGAGGGCCGGAGAGCAGTACTTC
cdr3_aa: CASSQARAGEQYF

d_call: TRBD2
v_call: TRBV7-2
clone_size: NA
j_call: TRBJ2-7
cdr3_nt: TGTGCCAGCAGTATAGGGGTAATAGCGGGGTGGGCCTACGAGCAGTACTTC
cdr3_aa: CASSIGVIAGWAYEQYF

d_call: NA
v_call: TRBV2
clone_size: once
j_call: TRBJ2-7
cdr3_nt: TGTGCCAGCATGCGTCCCCACTACGAGCAGTACTTC
cdr3_aa: CASMRPHYEQYF

d_call: NA
v_call: TRBV5-4
clone_size: NA
j_call: TRBJ2-7
cdr3_nt: TGTGCCAGCAGCCCGTTGATAGGGGGAGGGACTACCTACGAGCAGTACTTC
cdr3_aa: CASSPLIGGGTTYEQYF

d_call: NA
v_call: TRBV7-9
clone_size: NA
j_call: TRBJ1-5
cdr3_nt: TGTGCCAGCAGCTCGGATCTAGGTCAGCCCCAGCATTTT
cdr3_aa: CASSSDLGQPQHF

d_call: TRBD2
v_call: TRBV6-5
clone_size: NA
j_call: TRBJ2-1
cdr3_nt: TGTGCCAGCAGTCTCGGGGGGGATGAGCAGTTCTTC
cdr3_aa: CASSLGGDEQFF

d_call: TRBD1
v_call: TRBV6-5
clone_size: few
j_call: TRBJ1-2
cdr3_nt: TGTGCCAGCAGTTCGCAGGGGGGCGGTCCGGGCTACACCTTC
cdr3_aa: CASSSQGGGPGYTF

d_call: NA
v_call: TRBV5-8
clone_size: few
j_call: TRBJ1-1
cdr3_nt: TGTGCCAGCAGCTTGTACAGCAAGAACACTGAAGCTTTCTTT
cdr3_aa: CASSLYSKNTEAFF

d_call: NA
v_call: TRBV12-2
clone_size: NA
j_call: TRBJ2-6
cdr3_nt: TGTGCAAGTCGCTTAGGGAGGGACAGGGGGGAATCTGGGGCCAACGTCCTGACTTTC
cdr3_aa: CASRLGRDRGESGANVLTF

d_call: TRBD1
v_call: TRBV5-4
clone_size: NA
j_call: TRBJ1-2
cdr3_nt: TGTGCCAGCAACCGGAGGGGGCGCGAGGACTATGGCTACACCTTC
cdr3_aa: CASNRRGREDYGYTF

d_call: TRBD1
v_call: TRBV25-1
clone_size: NA
j_call: TRBJ2-1
cdr3_nt: TGTGCCAGCAGTGAAGGGACAGGTCCCTACAATGAGCAGTTCTTC
cdr3_aa: CASSEGTGPYNEQFF

d_call: TRBD2
v_call: TRBV3-1/TRBV3-2
clone_size: once
j_call: TRBJ2-1
cdr3_nt: TGTGCCAGCAGCCAGATAGCGGGGGGGCCTTACAATGAGCAGTTCTTC
cdr3_aa: CASSQIAGGPYNEQFF

d_call: TRBD1
v_call: TRBV30
clone_size: NA
j_call: TRBJ1-2
cdr3_nt: TGTGCCTGGAGTCCTATCAGGGGGACAACCTATGGCTACACCTTC
cdr3_aa: CAWSPIRGTTYGYTF

d_call: TRBD2
v_call: TRBV18
clone_size: NA
j_call: TRBJ2-2
cdr3_nt: TGTGCCAGCTCCCCAGCGGGAGGGAACACCGGGGAGCTGTTTTTT
cdr3_aa: CASSPAGGNTGELFF